What follows is one T cell receptor beta chain and its context. The clone's antigen remains unknown. There are no base qualities to consult, and no much larger clone falls within one base. The CDR3 regions of human TCRbeta chains were analyzed by immunosequencing. Under the source paper's analysis protocol: TCRs in the repertoires were matched against a reference library of SARS-CoV-2-specific TCRs that had been generated with the MIRA antigen-specificity platform. Breadth was defined as the fraction of unique TCRs that were SARS-CoV-2-associated. Depth was defined as the fraction of total T cells that were SARS-CoV-2-associated. Each spike-specific TCR was assigned to its reactive spike region and to a CD4 or CD8 class using the MIRA data. Log10-transformed breadth and depth values were compared by one-way ANOVA with Sidak's multiple comparisons tests. TCRdb holds this immuneACCESS table with in-frame rearrangements only. Some clones are missing; in checked studies, unresolved V genes explain under half, and the rest has no known cause. The V and J calls and clone size come from that table; D and trimming were worked out from the DNA. The sample profile shows about 270,000 clones; 90% to 95% of them were found once. The ten largest clones capture around 0.5% of the sample.

The sample originates from a study of T cell responses to AZD1222 COVID-19 vaccine (dated by TCRdb to 2020 to 2023). About the investigation overall: A total of 230 to 250 trial participants underwent TCR sequencing, of whom 200 to 220 received two doses of AZD1222 and approximately 25 received two doses of the MenACWY control vaccine. Trial participants were enrolled into age subgroups of 18-55, 56-69 and 70-plus years, which contained 148, 28 and 57 TCR-sequenced participants, respectively.

The time point label here, explained by the study, means: about 28 days (+/-7) after the second vaccine dose. Because spike-specific TCR depth and breadth did not differ between the two schedules, AZD1222 recipients who got a second dose at roughly 4 weeks were pooled with those who got a second dose at roughly 12 weeks. Vaccinee samples were obtained from the UK trials COV001 and COV002, which included a single-blind randomized controlled phase 2/3 trial of AZD1222 (ChAdOx1 nCoV-19) in healthy adults. For TCRbeta chain sequencing, PBMC samples were collected from trial participants at day 0 and at day 28 after the second dose. The paper's findings and limits, for the study overall: The 56-69-year group was small, and its depth increase did not reach significance, likely because of low power. Because no samples from the day 14 peak response were available, repertoires could be characterized only after the peak T cell response. Conclusions about previously exposed vaccinees are limited because only a handful of AZD1222 recipients were SARS-CoV-2 seropositive at baseline. A significant rise in spike-specific TCR breadth and depth was observed after two AZD1222 doses relative to day 0 and relative to MenACWY recipients. Nearly half of unique spike-specific TCRs reportedly recognized epitopes outside regions mutated in the B.1.351 and B.1.1.7 variants. Vaccine-associated CD4 TCRs spanned the whole spike protein, with dominant responses in regions 160-218 and 743-854. Participants were mostly white British, with more females than males. The authors suggested clonal diversity may have been underestimated.

CDR3 length: 15 amino acids, cysteine to phenylalanine. Just CDR3 DNA is preserved here, 45 bases in frame from base 1. CDR1 and CDR2 are read off the germline V gene as MGHRA and YSYEKL. V is cut by 1 base and J by 5 bases, and the space between the germline ends is 11 bases. This clonotype was obtained from an adult who received the AZD1222 COVID-19 vaccine. The source was peripheral blood, collected 28 days after the second AZD1222 dose. The chain employs TRBV4-1 and TRBJ1-4; the D gene is not confidently resolved. The CDR3 loop reads CASSQVPRPNEKLFF. The nucleotide sequence reads TGCGCCAGCAGCCAAGTGCCGCGTCCGAATGAAAAACTGTTTTTT.